This T cell receptor (beta chain) came from a study of cytomegalovirus exposure and HLA in healthy donors. Study information: The same platform was used for the 110 or so validation repertoires as for the 650 to 700 first-cohort repertoires, as reported in a later analysis. Study-wide points: Later, an analysis found that TCR clusters from the first cohort tended to co-occur in the 95 to 150 validation repertoires.

This clone was counted a few times. Its antigen is not identified. This table comes from immunoSEQ multiplex PCR, and its TCRdb copy is limited to in-frame clones, with some not included. The sample includes more than 55,000 clones, 90% to 95% of them seen just once. The clonotype was recovered from a woman aged 18-29 years in good health and CMV-seronegative. Sequencing used PBMCs.

CDR3 nucleotides: TGCGCCAGCAGCGACGCCGGGGGCACAGATACGCAGTATTTT. Translating it yields CASSDAGGTDTQYF. The rearrangement joins TRBV5-1 to TRBJ2-3, with D perhaps TRBD2 (5 bases). With 4 bases removed from V and 1 base from J, the gap between germline ends came to 10 bases. The CDR3 runs 14 residues. Germline V gene sequence: CDR1 SGHRS, CDR2 YFSETQ.